The 8 T cell receptor beta chains given below trace back to one sample, sequenced in a study of siplizumab effects on memory and regulatory T cells. Using immunoSEQ multiplex PCR, the repertoire was profiled, and TCRdb retains in-frame clones only, with some absent. The data contain approximately 94,000 clones, about 95% of them singletons. Sequencing was done on a sample of non-Treg CD4+ T cells sorted from blood. The source of these receptors is a human donor in good health.

The chain employs TRBV29-1 and TRBJ2-5, with 9 bases fitting TRBD1. Losses at the gene ends were 6 bases for V and 3 bases for J; bases not matched to a gene: 8. The CDR3 extends over 14 amino acids. In germline, CDR1 is SQVTM, CDR2 ANQGSEA. CDR3 region: CSVKRGTGKETQYF. The CDR3 DNA reads TGCAGCGTCAAACGCGGGACAGGGAAAGAGACCCAGTACTTC.

The genes are TRBV5-1 and TRBJ2-3; maybe TRBD2 (6 bases). This CDR3 spans 17 amino acids. Germline loops: CDR1 SGHRS, CDR2 YFSETQ. V lost 4 bases and J lost 5, with 23 bases in between. CDR3 in amino acids: CASSPSPERVGKDTQYF. In DNA form, the CDR3 reads TGCGCCAGCAGCCCGAGTCCCGAGCGGGTGGGCAAAGATACGCAGTATTTT. The variable domain in full, completed from reference TRBV5-1 and TRBJ2-3, reads KAGVTQTPRYLIKTRGQQVTLSCSPISGHRSVSWYQQTPGQGLQFLFEYFSETQRNKGNFPGRFSGRQFSNSRSEMNVSTLELGDSALYLCASSPSPERVGKDTQYFGPGTRLTVL.

J is TRBJ1-1 and V is TRBV7-2, with no clear D. Germline assignment: CDR1 SGHTA and CDR2 FQGNSA. The CDR3 sequence is 15 residues long. Deletions cut 6 bases from V and 8 bases from J, with 22 bases between. This CDR3 is CASRDQFGERIEAFF. The CDR3 DNA follows: TGTGCCAGCAGGGATCAATTCGGGGAACGCATCGAAGCTTTCTTT. The full variable domain, with the rest looked up from reference TRBV7-2 and TRBJ1-1, is GAGVSQSPSNKVTEKGKDVELRCDPISGHTALYWYRQSLGQGLEFLIYFQGNSAPDKSGLPSDRFSAERTGGSVSTLTIQRTQQEDSAVYLCASRDQFGERIEAFFGQGTRLTVV.

The chain has TRBV5-4 and TRBJ2-2; TRBD1 might be the D (5 bases). The CDR3 loop spans 16 amino acids. Trimming removed 2 bases at V and 6 bases at J, with 17 bases between. The V gene's germline CDR1 is SGHNT and CDR2 YYREEE (reference sequence). In DNA, the CDR3 is TGTGCCAGCAGCTTTCGAGACAGTGGGTTCGCCGGGGAGCTGTTTTTT. Translated: CASSFRDSGFAGELFF.

The chain carries TRBV27 and TRBJ2-7; no firm D call. The CDR3 totals 15 residues. V lost 2 bases and J 5 bases, leaving 16 bases between the germline ends. Germline values: CDR1 MNHEY, CDR2 SMNVEV (reference sequence). The CDR3 DNA reads TGTGCCAGCAGTTTAGAGGTACCCTCGAGGAACGAGCAGTACTTC. As protein: CASSLEVPSRNEQYF.

The J gene is TRBJ2-5, the V gene TRBV13; D might be TRBD1 or TRBD2, each matching 5 bases. There are 15 residues in the CDR3. V was pared by 2 bases and J by 7 bases, with 17 bases between. The germline V gene encodes CDR1 PRHDT and CDR2 FYEKMQ (reference sequence). The CDR3 here is CASSLNRDQRPTQYF. CDR3 nucleotides: TGTGCCAGCAGCTTAAACCGGGACCAGCGTCCGACCCAGTACTTC.

The J gene is TRBJ2-1, the V gene TRBV6-1; TRBD1 is a possible D gene (6 bases). CDR3 length: 15 residues. The germline V gene has CDR1 MNHNS and CDR2 SASEGT. The V end lost 2 bases, the J end lost 6 bases, and 14 bases lay between the germline ends. CDR3 nucleotides: TGTGCCAGCAGTGAACAGGGGACCGCTTTCAATGAGCAGTTCTTC. This sequence encodes CASSEQGTAFNEQFF.

The chain employs TRBV30 and TRBJ2-3; 8 bases agree with TRBD2. Germline lookup yields CDR1 GTSNPN and CDR2 SVGIG (reference sequence). The junction had 3 bases not matched to a gene; V was cut back by 2 bases and J by 2 bases. The CDR3 contains 14 residues. CDR3 region: CAWSLREATDTQYF. DNA of the CDR3: TGTGCCTGGAGTTTGCGGGAGGCCACAGATACGCAGTATTTT.